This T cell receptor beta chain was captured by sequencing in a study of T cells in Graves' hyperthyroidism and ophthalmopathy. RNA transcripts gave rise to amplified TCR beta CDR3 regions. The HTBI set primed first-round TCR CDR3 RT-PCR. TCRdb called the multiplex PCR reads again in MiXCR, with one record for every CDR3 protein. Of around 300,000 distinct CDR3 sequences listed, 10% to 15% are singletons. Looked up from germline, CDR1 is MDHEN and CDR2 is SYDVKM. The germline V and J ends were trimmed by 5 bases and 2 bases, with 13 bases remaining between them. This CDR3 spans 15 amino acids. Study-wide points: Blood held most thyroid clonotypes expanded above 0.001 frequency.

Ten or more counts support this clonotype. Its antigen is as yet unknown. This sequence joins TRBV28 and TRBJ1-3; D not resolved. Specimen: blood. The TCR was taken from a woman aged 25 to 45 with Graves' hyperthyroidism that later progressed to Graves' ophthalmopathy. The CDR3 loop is CASSARIRPGNTIYF. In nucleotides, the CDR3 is TGTGCCAGCAGTGCACGGATACGCCCTGGAAACACCATATATTTT.